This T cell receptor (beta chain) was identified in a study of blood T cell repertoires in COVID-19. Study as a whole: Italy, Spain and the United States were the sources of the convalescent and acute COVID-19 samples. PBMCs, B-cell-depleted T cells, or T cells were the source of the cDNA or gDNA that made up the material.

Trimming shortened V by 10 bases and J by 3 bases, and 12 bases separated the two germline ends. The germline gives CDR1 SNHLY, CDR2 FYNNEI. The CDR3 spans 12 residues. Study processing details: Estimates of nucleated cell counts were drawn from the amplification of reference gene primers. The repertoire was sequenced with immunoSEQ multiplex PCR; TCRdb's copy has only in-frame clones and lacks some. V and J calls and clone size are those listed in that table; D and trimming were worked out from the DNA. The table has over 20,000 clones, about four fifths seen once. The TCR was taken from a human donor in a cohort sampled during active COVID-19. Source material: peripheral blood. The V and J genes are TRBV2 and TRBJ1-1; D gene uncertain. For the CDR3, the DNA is TGTGCCACAACCGGGGAGTACACTGAAGCTTTCTTT. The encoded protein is CATTGEYTEAFF.